The rows below give T cell receptor beta chains drawn from one sample of a study of identical twins. TCRdb re-called the 5' RACE reads with MiXCR, one entry per CDR3 protein. The table has more than 350,000 distinct CDR3 sequences, 8.5% to 10% seen once. The sequenced material came from naive T cells sorted from blood. Every receptor here comes from a woman aged 45-60 years in good health. CDR3s include the opening cysteine and the closing phenylalanine or tryptophan. The order of the fields is D gene, clone size, V gene, J gene, CDR3 DNA, CDR3 protein. A D gene is named only where the DNA matches it firmly. Part of the rows lack a size; the others show once, few, many or a class for expanded clones.

TRBD2,few,TRBV5-1,TRBJ2-3,TGCGCCAGCAGAGGGGCTAGCGGGACAGATACGCAGTATTTT,CASRGASGTDTQYF
-,few,TRBV25-1,TRBJ1-1,TGTGCCAGCCTAAACAGGGAGGACACTGAAGCTTTCTTT,CASLNREDTEAFF
-,few,TRBV20-1,TRBJ2-7,TGCAGTGCTAGCCCCTGGGGCGGGACAGATTACTACGAGCAGTACTTC,CSASPWGGTDYYEQYF
-,few,TRBV7-8,TRBJ2-5,TGTGCCAGCAGCTGGGACAATTTGACCTCTCAAAACCAAGAGACCCAGTACTTC,CASSWDNLTSQNQETQYF
-,many,TRBV4-1,TRBJ1-1,TGCGCCAGCAGCCAAGTGTCAGGGTTGGAATCTTTCTTT,CASSQVSGLESFF
-,-,TRBV5-1,TRBJ2-7,TGCGCCAGCAGCTCCGCTGGTAGCTTTCACGAGCAGTACTTC,CASSSAGSFHEQYF
TRBD2,-,TRBV20-1,TRBJ2-1,TGCAGTGCTACTAGCGGGAGAAATCCGGGCAATGAGCAGTTCTTC,CSATSGRNPGNEQFF
-,-,TRBV7-3,TRBJ2-1,TGTGCCAGCAGCTTAACGGGAGATTCAGATGAGCAGTTCTTC,CASSLTGDSDEQFF
TRBD1,-,TRBV10-3,TRBJ1-5,TGTGCCATAGGACAGGGGCCCAATCAGCCCCAGCATTTT,CAIGQGPNQPQHF
-,few,TRBV27,TRBJ1-5,TGTGCCAGCAGTTTATGGGCTGTTAGCAATCAGCCCCAGCATTTT,CASSLWAVSNQPQHF
-,-,TRBV6-2/TRBV6-3,TRBJ2-1,TGTGCCACCGTGGGGGAGCCGTACAATGAGCAGTTCTTC,CATVGEPYNEQFF
-,-,TRBV24-1,TRBJ2-1,TGTGCCACCAGTGATGCTCAGGGCCTCTCCTACAATGAGCAGTTCTTC,CATSDAQGLSYNEQFF
TRBD2,many,TRBV27,TRBJ2-5,TGTGCCAGCGCCTCACTAGCGGGAGAAGGAGAGACCCAGTACTTC,CASASLAGEGETQYF
-,many,TRBV5-1,TRBJ1-3,TGCGCCAGCAGCTTGGAGGGTGGAAACACCATATATTTT,CASSLEGGNTIYF
-,many,TRBV29-1,TRBJ2-1,TGCAGCTCCGAGGGGAACTCCTACAATGAGCAGTTCTTC,CSSEGNSYNEQFF
-,few,TRBV4-2,TRBJ2-7,TGTGCCAGCAGCCATAACACAGGGAGGTCCTACGAGCAGTACTTC,CASSHNTGRSYEQYF
TRBD1,few,TRBV5-6,TRBJ1-2,TGTGCCAGCAGCCGGGACAGGGGTGTCTATGGCTACACCTTC,CASSRDRGVYGYTF
-,few,TRBV5-1,TRBJ2-5,TGCGCCAGCAGCTTGGACGGGACATCTCAAGAGACCCAGTACTTC,CASSLDGTSQETQYF
TRBD1,many,TRBV15,TRBJ1-2,TGTGCCACCAGCAGAGATCCAGGGACAGGGGGGACTGGCTACACCTTC,CATSRDPGTGGTGYTF
-,few,TRBV29-1,TRBJ2-7,TGCAGCGTTGCCAGACCAAGCTCCTACGAGCAGTACTTC,CSVARPSSYEQYF
-,few,TRBV20-1,TRBJ2-5,TGCAGTGCCATAGAGCGCCCCACCCAAGAAGAGACCCAGTACTTC,CSAIERPTQEETQYF
-,-,TRBV21-1,TRBJ2-7,TGTGCCAGCAGCAAGAGGGACAGATTTTATCTGTACTTC,CASSKRDRFYLYF
TRBD2,-,TRBV12-3/TRBV12-4,TRBJ2-7,TGTGCCAGCAGAAGGGGAGGGTTCGCCGAGCAGTACTTC,CASRRGGFAEQYF
-,many,TRBV29-1,TRBJ2-1,TGCAGCGTTCCGGTAGGATGGGGTGAGCAGTTCTTC,CSVPVGWGEQFF
TRBD2,-,TRBV3-1,TRBJ2-7,TGTGCCAGCACCCCGGACCGAGCGGGAGTTTACGAGCAGTACTTC,CASTPDRAGVYEQYF
-,few,TRBV10-3,TRBJ2-3,TGTGCCATCAGTGACCCTAGCGCTTCGGATACGCAGTATTTT,CAISDPSASDTQYF
-,-,TRBV5-1,TRBJ1-6,TGCGCCAGCAGCTTGGGTGGGAGCTCCTATAATTCACCCCTCCACTTT,CASSLGGSSYNSPLHF
-,many,TRBV12-3/TRBV12-4,TRBJ1-3,TGTGCCACCAGAATTACTGGAAACACCATATATTTT,CATRITGNTIYF
TRBD2,-,TRBV6-6,TRBJ2-1,TGTGCCAGCAGGCTGACTAGCGGGAGTGAGGAGCAGTTCTTC,CASRLTSGSEEQFF
TRBD1,many,TRBV5-5,TRBJ1-2,TGTGCCAGCAGCTTGCTCCGGACAGGGTATGGCTACACCTTC,CASSLLRTGYGYTF
TRBD2,many,TRBV5-1,TRBJ2-1,TGCGCCAGCAGCGTGGGACTAGCGAAAAGATACAATGAGCAGTTCTTC,CASSVGLAKRYNEQFF
TRBD1,-,TRBV18,TRBJ1-1,TGTGCCAGCTCAGTACTCGGGACAGGGGATATTAACACTGAAGCTTTCTTT,CASSVLGTGDINTEAFF
-,many,TRBV4-1,TRBJ1-2,TGCGCCAGCAGCCAAGCTGGGGCGACCTATGGCTACACCTTC,CASSQAGATYGYTF
-,-,TRBV5-6,TRBJ2-3,TGTGCCAGCAGCTTGGCCGGGGCCACTAGCACAGATACGCAGTATTTT,CASSLAGATSTDTQYF
-,-,TRBV20-1,TRBJ2-3,TGCAGTGCTAGTATGACGGCTAGCACAGATACGCAGTATTTT,CSASMTASTDTQYF
-,few,TRBV12-3/TRBV12-4,TRBJ2-3,TGTGCCAGCAGTTCCGGCCCTGGCAGGGCCACAGATACGCAGTATTTT,CASSSGPGRATDTQYF
-,many,TRBV5-1,TRBJ2-2,TGCGCCAGCAGCTCCCCACCGAACAGCGGGGAGCTGTTTTTT,CASSSPPNSGELFF
-,many,TRBV7-2,TRBJ1-1,TGTGCCAGCAGCTTAGCAGGTATGAACACTGAAGCTTTCTTT,CASSLAGMNTEAFF
-,many,TRBV7-2,TRBJ2-1,TGTGCCAGCAGCTTAGCAGGCGAGCAGTTCTTC,CASSLAGEQFF
TRBD2,-,TRBV13,TRBJ2-7,TGTGCCAGCAGCGTCAGGCCCGGGACTAGCGGTTTCTACGAGCAGTACTTC,CASSVRPGTSGFYEQYF
TRBD2,few,TRBV3-1,TRBJ2-1,TGTGCCAGCAGCCAAGTAGCGGGAGGGCCTCCTTCTGAGCAGTTCTTC,CASSQVAGGPPSEQFF
-,many,TRBV29-1,TRBJ2-5,TGCAGCGTTGTAATCGAGACCCAGTACTTC,CSVVIETQYF
TRBD1,-,TRBV5-1,TRBJ2-2,TGCGCCAGCAGCTTGGGACAGGGGATCGGGGAGCTGTTTTTT,CASSLGQGIGELFF
-,-,TRBV5-1,TRBJ1-2,TGCGCCAGCAGCTTGGGTAGGGATGGCTACACCTTC,CASSLGRDGYTF
TRBD1,-,TRBV19,TRBJ2-7,TGTGCCAGTCGCGCACCCTTGGGACAGAATAACTACGAGCAGTACTTC,CASRAPLGQNNYEQYF
-,-,TRBV9,TRBJ2-6,TGTGCCAGCAGCGTAGTAAGGGGGGCTGGGGCCAACGTCCTGACTTTC,CASSVVRGAGANVLTF
-,-,TRBV24-1,TRBJ2-3,TGTGCCACCAGTGCCACCACAGATACGCAGTATTTT,CATSATTDTQYF
TRBD2,few,TRBV7-3,TRBJ2-2,TGTGCCAGCAGCCCAGCGGGGACCACCGGGGAGCTGTTTTTT,CASSPAGTTGELFF
-,few,TRBV5-1,TRBJ1-1,TGCGCCAGCAGCGACGGCAGGGGCGGGAACACTGAAGCTTTCTTT,CASSDGRGGNTEAFF
TRBD2,few,TRBV5-6,TRBJ2-1,TGTGCCAGCAGCTTCAACCTAGCGGGCCACAATGAGCAGTTCTTC,CASSFNLAGHNEQFF
TRBD1,few,TRBV12-3/TRBV12-4,TRBJ1-2,TGTGCCAGCAGTTTGCGGACAGGGAGAAAAGGCTACACCTTC,CASSLRTGRKGYTF
-,few,TRBV3-1,TRBJ2-7,TGTGCCAGCAGCCAAGCCCAAGGGGGAGGCTTCTTCGAGCAGTACTTC,CASSQAQGGGFFEQYF
-,-,TRBV19,TRBJ2-1,TGTGCCAGTAGTTCACCCTCTCCACTGGGGACACAAAAAGGGGAGCAGTTCTTC,CASSSPSPLGTQKGEQFF
TRBD2,many,TRBV5-6,TRBJ2-1,TGTGCCAGCAGCTCCGGACTAGCGTCTTACAATGAGCAGTTCTTC,CASSSGLASYNEQFF
TRBD1,few,TRBV6-2/TRBV6-3,TRBJ1-4,TGTGCCAGCAGTTACCCCCGACAGGGGAATGAAAAACTGTTTTTT,CASSYPRQGNEKLFF
-,-,TRBV6-2/TRBV6-3,TRBJ2-2,TGTGCCAGCAGTTCCTCCCGGTCCGGGGAGCTGTTTTTT,CASSSSRSGELFF
-,few,TRBV2,TRBJ2-3,TGTGCCAGCAGTGAAGAACGTGGGCCACAGTATTTT,CASSEERGPQYF
-,many,TRBV24-1,TRBJ2-1,TGTGCCACCAGTGACCCCGGACCAGTGGGGGCAACTGAGCAGTTCTTC,CATSDPGPVGATEQFF
-,-,TRBV21-1,TRBJ2-1,TGTGCCAGCAGCGTGGGGCGGGAGCTCTCCTACAATGAGCAGTTCTTC,CASSVGRELSYNEQFF